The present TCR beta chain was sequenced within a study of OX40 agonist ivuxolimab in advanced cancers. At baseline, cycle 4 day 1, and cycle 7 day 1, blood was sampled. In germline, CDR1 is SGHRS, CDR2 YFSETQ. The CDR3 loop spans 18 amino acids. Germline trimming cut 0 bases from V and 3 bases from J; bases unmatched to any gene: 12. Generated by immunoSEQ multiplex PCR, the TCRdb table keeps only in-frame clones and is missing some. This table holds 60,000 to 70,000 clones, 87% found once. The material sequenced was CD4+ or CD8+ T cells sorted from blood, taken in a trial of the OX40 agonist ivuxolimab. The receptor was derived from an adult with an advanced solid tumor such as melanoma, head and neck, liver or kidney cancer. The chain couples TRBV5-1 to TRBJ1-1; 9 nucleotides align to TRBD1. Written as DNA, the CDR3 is TGCGCCAGCAGCTTGGCCGACTCCCGGGACAGGGAGGACACTGAAGCTTTCTTT. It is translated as CASSLADSRDREDTEAFF.